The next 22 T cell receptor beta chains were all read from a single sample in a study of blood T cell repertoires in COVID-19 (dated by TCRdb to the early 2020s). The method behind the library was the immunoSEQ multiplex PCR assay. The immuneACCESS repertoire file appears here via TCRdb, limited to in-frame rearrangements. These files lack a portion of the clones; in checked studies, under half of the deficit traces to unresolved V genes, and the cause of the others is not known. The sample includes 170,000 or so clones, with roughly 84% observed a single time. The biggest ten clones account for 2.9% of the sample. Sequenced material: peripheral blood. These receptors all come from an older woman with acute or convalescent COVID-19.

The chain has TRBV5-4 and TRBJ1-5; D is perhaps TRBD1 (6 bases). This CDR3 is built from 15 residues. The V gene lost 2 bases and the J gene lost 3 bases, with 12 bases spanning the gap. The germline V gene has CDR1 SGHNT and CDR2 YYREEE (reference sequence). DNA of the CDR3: TGTGCCAGCAGCTTAGGAGGGGGGGACAATCAGCCCCAGCATTTT. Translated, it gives CASSLGGGDNQPQHF.

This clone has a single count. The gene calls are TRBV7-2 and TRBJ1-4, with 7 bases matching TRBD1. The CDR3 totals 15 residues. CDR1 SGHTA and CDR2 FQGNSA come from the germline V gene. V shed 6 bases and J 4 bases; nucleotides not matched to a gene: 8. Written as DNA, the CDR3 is TGTGCCAGCAGTGGAGCCGGGACAGTTAATGAAAAACTGTTTTTT. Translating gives CASSGAGTVNEKLFF.

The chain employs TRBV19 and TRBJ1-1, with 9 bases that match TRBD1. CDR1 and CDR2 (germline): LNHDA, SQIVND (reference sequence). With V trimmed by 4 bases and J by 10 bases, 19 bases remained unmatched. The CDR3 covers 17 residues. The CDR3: CASSRVPTGGRRSRAFF. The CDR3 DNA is TGTGCCAGTAGTAGAGTCCCGACAGGGGGTCGTCGCAGTAGAGCTTTCTTT.

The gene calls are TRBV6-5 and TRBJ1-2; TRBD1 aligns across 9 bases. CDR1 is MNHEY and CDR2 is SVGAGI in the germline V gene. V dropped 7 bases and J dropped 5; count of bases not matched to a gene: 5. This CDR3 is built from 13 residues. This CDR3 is CASTRDREYGYTF. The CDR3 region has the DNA TGTGCCAGCACCCGGGACAGGGAATATGGCTACACCTTC.

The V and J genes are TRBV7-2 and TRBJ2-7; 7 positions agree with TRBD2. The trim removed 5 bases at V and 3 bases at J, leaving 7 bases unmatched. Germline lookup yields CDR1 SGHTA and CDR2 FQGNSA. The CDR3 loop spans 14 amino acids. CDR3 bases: TGTGCCAGCAGCCCCTCACGGGACTACTACGAGCAGTACTTC. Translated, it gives CASSPSRDYYEQYF.

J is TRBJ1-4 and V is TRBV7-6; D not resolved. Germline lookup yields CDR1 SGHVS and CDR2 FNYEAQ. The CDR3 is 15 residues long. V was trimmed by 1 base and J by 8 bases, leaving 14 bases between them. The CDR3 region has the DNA TGTGCCAGCAGCTTAGGGCACGGGAGGGAGGAAAAACTGTTTTTT. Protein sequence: CASSLGHGREEKLFF. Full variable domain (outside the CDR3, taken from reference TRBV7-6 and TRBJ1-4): GAGVSQSPRYKVTKRGQDVALRCDPISGHVSLYWYRQALGQGPEFLTYFNYEAQQDKSGLPNDRFSAERPEGSISTLTIQRTEQRDSAMYRCASSLGHGREEKLFFGSGTQLSVL.

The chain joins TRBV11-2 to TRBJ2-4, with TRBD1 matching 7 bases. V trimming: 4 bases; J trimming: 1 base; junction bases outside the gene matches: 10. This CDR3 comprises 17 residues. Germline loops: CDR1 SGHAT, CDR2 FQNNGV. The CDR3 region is CASSSIRQGAAKNIQYF. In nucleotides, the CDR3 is TGTGCCAGCAGCTCCATTCGACAGGGCGCCGCCAAAAACATTCAGTACTTC.

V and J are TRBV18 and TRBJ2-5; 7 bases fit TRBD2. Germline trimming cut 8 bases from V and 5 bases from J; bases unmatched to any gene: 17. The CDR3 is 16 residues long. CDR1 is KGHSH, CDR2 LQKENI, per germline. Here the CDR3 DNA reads TGTGCCAGCCTCCTCAGAAGCCGGGGGGATGTGGAGACCCAGTACTTC. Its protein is CASLLRSRGDVETQYF.

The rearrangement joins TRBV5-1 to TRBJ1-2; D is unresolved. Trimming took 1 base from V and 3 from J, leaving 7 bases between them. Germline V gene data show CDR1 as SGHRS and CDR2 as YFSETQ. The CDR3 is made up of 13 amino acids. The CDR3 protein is CASSLYGDYGYTF. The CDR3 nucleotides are TGCGCCAGCAGCTTGTACGGGGACTATGGCTACACCTTC.

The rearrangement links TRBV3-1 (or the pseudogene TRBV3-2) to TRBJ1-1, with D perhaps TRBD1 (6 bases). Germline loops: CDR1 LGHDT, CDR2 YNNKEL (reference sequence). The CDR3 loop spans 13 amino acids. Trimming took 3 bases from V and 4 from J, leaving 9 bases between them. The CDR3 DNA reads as TGTGCCAGCAGCCAGAGGGGGGGCACTGAAGCTTTCTTT. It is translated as CASSQRGGTEAFF.

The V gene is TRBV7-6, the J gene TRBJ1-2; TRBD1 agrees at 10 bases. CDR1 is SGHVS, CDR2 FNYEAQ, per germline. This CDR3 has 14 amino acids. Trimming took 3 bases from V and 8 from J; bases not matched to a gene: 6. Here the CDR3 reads CASSFGQGVGGYTF. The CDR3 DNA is TGTGCCAGCAGCTTCGGACAGGGGGTAGGGGGCTACACCTTC.

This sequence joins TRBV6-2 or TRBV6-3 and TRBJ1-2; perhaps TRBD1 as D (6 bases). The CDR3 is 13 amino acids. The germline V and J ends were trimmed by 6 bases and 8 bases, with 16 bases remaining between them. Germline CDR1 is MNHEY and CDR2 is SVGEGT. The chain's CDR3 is CASSPTGYWGYTF. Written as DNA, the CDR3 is TGTGCCAGCAGCCCCACAGGGTATTGGGGCTACACCTTC.

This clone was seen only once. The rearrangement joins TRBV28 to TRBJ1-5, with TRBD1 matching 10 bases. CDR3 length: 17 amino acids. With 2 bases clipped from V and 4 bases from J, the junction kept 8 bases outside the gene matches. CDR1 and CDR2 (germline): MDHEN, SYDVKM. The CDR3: CASSLEIGQGGNQPQHF. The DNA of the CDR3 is TGTGCCAGCAGTTTAGAAATAGGACAGGGGGGGAATCAGCCCCAGCATTTT.

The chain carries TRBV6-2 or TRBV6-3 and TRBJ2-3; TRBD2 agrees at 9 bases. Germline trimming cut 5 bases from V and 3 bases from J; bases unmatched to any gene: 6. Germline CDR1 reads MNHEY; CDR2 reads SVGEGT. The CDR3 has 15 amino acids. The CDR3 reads CASSPGLALTDTQYF. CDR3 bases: TGTGCCAGCAGTCCGGGACTAGCATTGACAGATACGCAGTATTTT.

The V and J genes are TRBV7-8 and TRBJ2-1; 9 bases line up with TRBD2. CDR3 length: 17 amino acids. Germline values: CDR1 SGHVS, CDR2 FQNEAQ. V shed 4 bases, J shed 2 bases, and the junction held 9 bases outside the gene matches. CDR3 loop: CASSSRGGASPYNEQFF. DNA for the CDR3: TGTGCCAGCAGCTCCCGCGGGGGGGCCTCTCCCTACAATGAGCAGTTCTTC.

The CDR3 reads CASRLAGEPQETQYF. CDR3 in DNA: TGCGCCAGCAGGTTAGCGGGGGAGCCCCAAGAGACCCAGTACTTC. The rearrangement uses TRBV5-1 and TRBJ2-5, with TRBD2 identical over 9 bases. This CDR3 contains 15 residues. Germline trimming cut 5 bases from V and 1 base from J; bases unmatched to any gene: 6. The germline V gene has CDR1 SGHRS and CDR2 YFSETQ.

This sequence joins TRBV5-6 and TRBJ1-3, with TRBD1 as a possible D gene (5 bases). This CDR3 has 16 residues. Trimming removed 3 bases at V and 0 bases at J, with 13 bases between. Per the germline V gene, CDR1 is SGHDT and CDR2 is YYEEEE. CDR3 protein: CASSYRSGRSGNTIYF. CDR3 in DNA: TGTGCCAGCAGCTATCGTTCAGGGCGCTCTGGAAACACCATATATTTT.

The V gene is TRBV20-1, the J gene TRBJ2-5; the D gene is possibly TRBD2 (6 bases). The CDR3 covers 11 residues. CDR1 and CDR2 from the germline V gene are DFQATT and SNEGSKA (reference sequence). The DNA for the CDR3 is TGCAGGGCTGGGGGGAAAGAGACCCAGTACTTC. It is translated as CRAGGKETQYF.

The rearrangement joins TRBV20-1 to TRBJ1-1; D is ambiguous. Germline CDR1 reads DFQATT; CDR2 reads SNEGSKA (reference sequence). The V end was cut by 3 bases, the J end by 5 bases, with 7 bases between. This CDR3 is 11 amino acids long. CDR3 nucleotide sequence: TGCAGTGCTAGTAATCCGACTGAAGCTTTCTTT. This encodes CSASNPTEAFF.

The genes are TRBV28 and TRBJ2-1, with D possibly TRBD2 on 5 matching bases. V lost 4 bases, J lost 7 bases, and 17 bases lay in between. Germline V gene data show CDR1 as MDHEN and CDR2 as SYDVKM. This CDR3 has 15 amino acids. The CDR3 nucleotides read TGTGCCAGCAGTTACTCTGGTGCGGGTAAGAATGAGCAGTTCTTC. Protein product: CASSYSGAGKNEQFF.

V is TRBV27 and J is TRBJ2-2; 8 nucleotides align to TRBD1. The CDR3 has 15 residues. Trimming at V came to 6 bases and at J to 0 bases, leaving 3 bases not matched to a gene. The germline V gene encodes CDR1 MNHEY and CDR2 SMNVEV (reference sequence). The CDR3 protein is CASRAGGANTGELFF. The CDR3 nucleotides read TGTGCCAGCAGGGCAGGGGGCGCGAACACCGGGGAGCTGTTTTTT.

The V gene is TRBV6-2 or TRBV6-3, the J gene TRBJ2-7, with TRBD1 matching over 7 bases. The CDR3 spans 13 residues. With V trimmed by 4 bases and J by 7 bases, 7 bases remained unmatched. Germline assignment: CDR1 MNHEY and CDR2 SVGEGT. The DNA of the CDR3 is TGTGCCAGCAGTTCAAATGACAGGGAGGAGCAGTACTTC. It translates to CASSSNDREEQYF.